This TCR beta chain was recorded in a study of blood T cell repertoires in COVID-19. As for the study in general: Donors in the United States, Italy and Spain gave samples during acute or convalescent COVID-19. PBMCs, B-cell-depleted T cells, or T cells were the source of the cDNA or gDNA that made up the material.

In the authors' workflow: Quantification of nucleated cells was approximated via reference gene primer amplification. Produced via immunoSEQ multiplex PCR; TCRdb's table is partial and in-frame only. From that table come the V and J calls and clone size; the DNA was used to work out D and trimming. The sample records 190,000 or so clones, 78% being singletons. V lost 8 bases and J lost 4; bases outside the gene matches: 1. This CDR3 comprises 11 residues. Germline CDR1 and CDR2: SGHAT and FQNNGV. Sample: peripheral blood. The genes are TRBV11-2 and TRBJ1-1; TRBD1 matches 7 bases. The clonotype was recovered from a woman over 75 with active or convalescent COVID-19. CDR3 bases: TGTGCCAGCCGGACAGGCACTGAAGCTTTCTTT. Its translation: CASRTGTEAFF.